This T cell receptor beta chain came from a study of blood T cell repertoires in COVID-19. Study details: Some COVID-19 samples were acute and others convalescent; all came from the United States, Italy and Spain. Sources were T cells, B-cell-depleted T cells, or PBMCs; the material itself was cDNA or gDNA.

Germline trimming cut 0 bases from V and 4 bases from J; bases unmatched to any gene: 3. This CDR3 is built from 15 residues. Germline V CDR1 and CDR2: MNHNS, SASEGT. Per the original methods: It was from reference gene primer amplification that nucleated cell counts were estimated. Assay used: immunoSEQ multiplex PCR; TCRdb lists only in-frame clones, some missing. The V and J calls and clone size come from that table; D and trimming were worked out from the DNA. The sample holds about 200,000 clones, roughly 80% seen once. This sequence joins TRBV6-1 and TRBJ2-1, with TRBD1 matching 7 bases. The sequence was collected from a woman in her 70s with acute or convalescent COVID-19. Sample: peripheral blood. The CDR3 coding sequence is TGTGCCAGCAGTGAAGCAGGGGGCTGGTACAATGAGCAGTTCTTC. Its protein product is CASSEAGGWYNEQFF.